Included here is one TCR beta chain sequence, with context. V was shortened by 6 bases and J by 6 bases, with 17 bases between the two germline ends. The CDR3 spans 14 residues. CDR1 is SEHNR, CDR2 FQNEAQ, per germline (reference sequence). Here immunoSEQ multiplex PCR was the method, and the copy in TCRdb shows in-frame clones only, minus some. The table has roughly 460,000 clones, roughly nine tenths seen once; the top ten hold more than 1.5%. Sample treatment: approximately 18 received Ad26.COV2.S at low or high dose, single or two shots; a few received placebo; per-sample allocation not given. Specimen acquisition occurred on day 63 following the initial vaccine or placebo injection. The sample belongs to a study of Ad26.COV2.S vaccination and SARS-CoV-2 variants.

The chain carries TRBV7-9 and TRBJ1-2, with no clear D. This clonotype was sampled from a person between 18 and 65 years old who received the Ad26.COV2.S COVID-19 vaccine or a placebo. The source material was peripheral blood, sampled in a trial of Ad26.COV2.S vaccine versus placebo. The CDR3 region is CASSFGRTGDGYTF. DNA for the CDR3: TGTGCCAGCAGTTTTGGACGGACTGGGGATGGCTACACCTTC.